The 25 T cell receptor beta chains reported below all come from one sample, sequenced in a study of T cells in Graves' hyperthyroidism and ophthalmopathy. Amplified TCR beta CDR3 regions came from RNA transcripts. HTBI primers were used for first-round RT-PCR of the TCR CDR3. Via MiXCR, TCRdb re-called the multiplex PCR reads, giving one row per CDR3 protein. The data contain around 700,000 distinct CDR3 sequences, about 19% of them singletons. The sequenced material came from blood. The receptors here all came from a woman aged 45-65 years with Graves' hyperthyroidism that later progressed to Graves' ophthalmopathy.

This clonotype has a count of ten or more. V is TRBV20-1 and J is TRBJ2-3; 12 nucleotides match TRBD2. Trimming at V came to 6 bases and at J to 5 bases, leaving 6 bases not matched to a gene. CDR3 length: 14 amino acids. CDR1 DFQATT and CDR2 SNEGSKA come from the germline V gene (reference sequence). The CDR3: CSAILAGGGDTQYF. In DNA form, the CDR3 reads TGCAGTGCGATACTAGCGGGGGGTGGAGATACGCAGTATTTT.

Many counts were recorded for this clonotype. The chain couples TRBV20-1 to TRBJ1-1; TRBD1 matches 9 bases. Germline V lookup: CDR1 DFQATT, CDR2 SNEGSKA (reference sequence). V was clipped by 0 bases and J by 5 bases; unmatched bases: 16. This CDR3 region has 18 residues. The CDR3 sequence is CSARDTVVGQGRRTEAFF. The CDR3 bases are TGCAGTGCTAGAGACACTGTCGTTGGACAGGGGAGGCGTACTGAAGCTTTCTTT.

This clonotype has more than one count but fewer than ten. The J gene is TRBJ1-6, the V gene TRBV15, with D possibly matching TRBD1 (5 bases). CDR1 is LNHNV and CDR2 is YYDKDF in the germline V gene (reference sequence). Trimming took 3 bases from V and 5 from J, leaving 14 bases between them. The CDR3 contains 16 residues. The chain's CDR3 is CATSRRGRADNSPLHF. The CDR3 nucleotides read TGTGCCACCAGCAGGAGGGGACGGGCCGATAATTCACCCCTCCACTTT.

This clonotype came up a few times. The rearrangement links TRBV6-1 to TRBJ1-2; D uncertain. This CDR3 region has 16 residues. CDR1 is MNHNS, CDR2 SASEGT, per germline. V lost 6 bases and J 1 base, leaving 18 bases between the germline ends. As DNA, the CDR3 is TGTGCCAGCAGCCACCTTGGTTCCCCGTTTAACTATGGCTACACCTTC. Encoded protein: CASSHLGSPFNYGYTF.

The rearrangement uses TRBV12-3 or TRBV12-4 and TRBJ2-7; no reliable D call. The CDR3 has 13 amino acids. V was clipped by 2 bases and J by 2 bases, with 7 bases between them. CDR3 nucleotides: TGTGCCAGCAGTTTAACAGTTCCCTACGAGCAGTACTTC. Its translation: CASSLTVPYEQYF.

There are many counts of this clonotype. The rearrangement uses TRBV9 and TRBJ2-1; 16 positions agree with TRBD2. With 3 bases clipped from V and 4 bases from J, the junction kept 7 bases outside the gene matches. This CDR3 is 18 amino acids long. Looked up from germline, CDR1 is SGDLS and CDR2 is YYNGEE. Here the CDR3 reads CASSGGTSGGAWYNEQFF. The CDR3 coding sequence is TGTGCCAGCAGCGGAGGGACTAGCGGGGGGGCGTGGTACAATGAGCAGTTCTTC.

The V gene is TRBV3-1, the J gene TRBJ1-2; D is possibly TRBD1 (5 bases). Germline loops: CDR1 LGHDT, CDR2 YNNKEL (reference sequence). Trimming stripped 1 base from V and 2 bases from J, with 11 bases between. CDR3 length: 15 amino acids. In DNA, the CDR3 is TGTGCCAGCAGCCAAGCGGGGGAGGGGAACTATGGCTACACCTTC. It yields the protein CASSQAGEGNYGYTF.

The chain carries TRBV29-1 and TRBJ1-2, with 8 nucleotides matching TRBD1. CDR3 length equals 15 residues. CDR1 and CDR2 from the germline V gene are SQVTM and ANQGSEA. The V segment lost 7 bases and the J segment 7 bases; nucleotides outside the gene matches: 17. CDR3 sequence (DNA): TGCAGCGCCCAATCAGGGGGCCTATCCTCTTTTGGCTACACCTTC. Its translation: CSAQSGGLSSFGYTF.

This clonotype has at least ten counts. This chain connects TRBV11-2 to TRBJ2-7, with D possibly being TRBD1 or TRBD2 (5 bases each). Germline V gene lookup returns CDR1 SGHAT and CDR2 FQNNGV. The CDR3 spans 14 residues. Deletions cut 5 bases from V and 7 bases from J, with 18 bases between. The CDR3, as DNA: TGTGCCAGCAGCACCGGGACCCTCGAGAAGGAGCAGTACTTC. This encodes CASSTGTLEKEQYF.

This clonotype turned up a few times. The gene calls are TRBV20-1 and TRBJ1-1; 8 bases line up with TRBD1. Germline values: CDR1 DFQATT, CDR2 SNEGSKA (reference sequence). The CDR3 totals 13 residues. After removal of 1 base from V and 3 bases from J, the junction contained 1 base not matched to a gene. The DNA of the CDR3 is TGCAGTGCTAGAGGACAGGGGTACACTGAAGCTTTCTTT. Encoded protein: CSARGQGYTEAFF.

This clonotype was counted ten times or more. The CDR3 reads CASSRKNSYNEQFF. The DNA for the CDR3 is TGTGCCAGCAGCCGTAAGAACTCCTACAATGAGCAGTTCTTC. The chain uses TRBV2 and TRBJ2-1, with D unclear. Germline V gene lookup returns CDR1 SNHLY and CDR2 FYNNEI. This CDR3 has 14 residues. V dropped 6 bases and J dropped 0 bases, with 9 bases sitting between them.

This clonotype has a count of ten or more. The chain employs TRBV18 and TRBJ1-1; D is uncertain. This CDR3 is 15 amino acids long. The germline V gene encodes CDR1 KGHSH and CDR2 LQKENI. Trimming cost V 0 bases and J 8 bases, with 16 bases left between them. CDR3 sequence (DNA): TGTGCCAGCTCACCACCGTCTAGGGAGGAGAACGAAGCTTTCTTT. This gives the protein CASSPPSREENEAFF.

V and J are TRBV12-3 or TRBV12-4 and TRBJ1-5; possibly TRBD1 for D (5 bases). With 5 bases removed from V and 0 bases from J, the gap between germline ends came to 14 bases. The CDR3 consists of 16 residues. For the CDR3, the DNA is TGTGCCAGCAGTGTAGACAGACGCCCTAGCAATCAGCCCCAGCATTTT. Translation: CASSVDRRPSNQPQHF.

The sample holds many counts of this clonotype. The rearrangement uses TRBV6-2 or TRBV6-3 and TRBJ1-5; the match to TRBD1 covers 9 bases. The CDR3 length is 19 residues. Germline values: CDR1 MNHEY, CDR2 SVGEGT. V lost 2 bases and J lost 0; bases outside the gene matches: 11. The CDR3 loop reads CASSYPDRGTAYSNQPQHF. CDR3 nucleotide sequence: TGTGCCAGCAGTTACCCGGACAGGGGCACCGCGTATAGCAATCAGCCCCAGCATTTT.

This clonotype was seen more than once but under ten times. This chain connects TRBV29-1 to TRBJ1-2, with D hard to call. Trimming removed 4 bases from V and 1 base from J, with 7 bases in between. This CDR3 contains 12 residues. Germline values: CDR1 SQVTM, CDR2 ANQGSEA. The chain's CDR3 is CSVVGFNYGYTF. The CDR3 DNA sequence: TGCAGCGTTGTTGGGTTTAACTATGGCTACACCTTC.

The chain links TRBV6-9 to TRBJ2-1; 9 bases are a match to TRBD2. After removal of 0 bases from V and 4 bases from J, the junction contained 4 bases not matched to a gene. CDR1 and CDR2 from the germline V gene are MNHGY and SVAAGI. The CDR3 is 16 residues long. The CDR3 DNA sequence: TGTGCCAGCAGTTATTCAGCGGGGGGTATATACAATGAGCAGTTCTTC. It encodes CASSYSAGGIYNEQFF.

CDR3 loop: CAITQRQGAYGYTF. The CDR3 nucleotides are TGTGCCATCACCCAGCGACAGGGGGCCTATGGCTACACCTTC. J is TRBJ1-2 and V is TRBV10-3; 10 nucleotides line up with TRBD1. Trimming at V came to 7 bases and at J to 4 bases, leaving 6 bases not matched to a gene. Germline V gives CDR1 ENHRY, CDR2 SYGVKD. The CDR3 sequence is 14 residues long.

This clonotype has just a few counts. The rearrangement uses TRBV4-1 and TRBJ2-3; perhaps TRBD2 as D (5 bases). This CDR3 spans 16 amino acids. In germline, CDR1 is MGHRA, CDR2 YSYEKL. V was pared by 4 bases and J by 0 bases, with 14 bases between. The DNA for the CDR3 is TGCGCCAGCAGCCTACGGGAAGCGGCTAGCACAGATACGCAGTATTTT. This encodes CASSLREAASTDTQYF.

On this clonotype: A much larger clone lies one base from this, so it may be a read error. The chain employs TRBV2 and TRBJ1-5, with D maybe TRBD1 (6 bases). V lost 7 bases, J lost 6 bases, and 19 bases lay in between. The CDR3 contains 15 residues. Germline V lookup: CDR1 SNHLY, CDR2 FYNNEI. CDR3 sequence (DNA): TGTGCCAGCACCGAAAGTCAACAGGGACCTCAGCCCCAGCATTTT. It encodes CASTESQQGPQPQHF.

This clonotype was detected ten times or more. The chain is built from TRBV5-4 and TRBJ2-3; D possibly corresponds to TRBD2 (6 bases). The CDR3 is 16 residues long. Germline V gene data show CDR1 as SGHNT and CDR2 as YYREEE (reference sequence). Trimming pared 4 bases from V and 3 bases from J, leaving 18 bases between. The CDR3 spells CASSPKFGGSTDTQYF. The CDR3 DNA follows: TGTGCCAGCAGCCCCAAGTTCGGGGGAAGTACAGATACGCAGTATTTT.

In regard to this clonotype: Relative to the germline gene, one junction end is altered; a read error may explain this. The rearrangement joins TRBV5-1 to TRBJ1-1, with D tentatively TRBD1 (6 bases). Germline V gene sequence: CDR1 SGHRS, CDR2 YFSETQ. The CDR3 covers 15 residues. This chain's CDR3 is CAGSVTGYKNTEAFF. The DNA for the CDR3 is TGCGCCGGCAGCGTAACAGGGTACAAAAACACTGAAGCTTTCTTT.

In its sample, this clonotype was seen many times. V gene TRBV12-3 or TRBV12-4 combines with J gene TRBJ1-6; TRBD1 might be the D (5 bases). The length of the CDR3 is 18 residues. V shed 7 bases and J shed 0 bases, with 19 bases lying between them. CDR3 amino acids: CASTRKTVASSYNSPLHF. In DNA form, the CDR3 reads TGTGCCAGCACCCGTAAGACAGTAGCTAGCTCCTATAATTCACCCCTCCACTTT.

There are a few counts of this clonotype. The chain has TRBV6-1 and TRBJ1-5; D possibly corresponds to TRBD1 (6 bases). The CDR3 is made up of 16 amino acids. CDR1 and CDR2 from the germline V gene are MNHNS and SASEGT. The ends were cut back, 6 bases at V and 4 bases at J, with 19 bases in the middle. CDR3 bases: TGTGCCAGCAGACATACGACAGGTTTGGCAAATCAGCCCCAGCATTTT. The encoded protein is CASRHTTGLANQPQHF.

This clonotype has a handful of counts. This chain uses TRBV7-9 with TRBJ2-1, with 8 bases lining up with TRBD1. Trimming removed 6 bases from V and 4 bases from J; junction bases left unmatched: 8. CDR1 is SEHNR, CDR2 FQNEAQ, per germline (reference sequence). This CDR3 is 15 amino acids long. The CDR3 sequence: CASRLTGASYNEQFF. CDR3 DNA: TGTGCCAGCAGACTGACAGGGGCCTCTTACAATGAGCAGTTCTTC.

The V call is TRBV5-4, the J call TRBJ1-4, with 7 bases matching TRBD1. V gave up 4 bases and J gave up 3 bases; unmatched junction bases: 3. This CDR3 region has 14 residues. Per the germline V gene, CDR1 is SGHNT and CDR2 is YYREEE (reference sequence). The CDR3: CASSRGGSNEKLFF. The CDR3 nucleotides are TGTGCCAGCAGCCGAGGGGGCTCTAATGAAAAACTGTTTTTT.